Listed here are 31 T cell receptor beta chains from one sample, sequenced in a study of sequential checkpoint blockade in melanoma. Treatment: randomized to nivolumab then ipilimumab (arm A) or the reverse (arm B). Generated by immunoSEQ multiplex PCR, the TCRdb table keeps only in-frame clones and is missing some. Here the sample spans around 12,000 clones, around 73% being singletons. Sequenced material: CD8+ T cells sorted from blood (inferred from file names), taken from a patient given nivolumab and ipilimumab in sequence. All receptors come from a human donor with melanoma.

This clone has just one count. The chain couples TRBV5-1 to TRBJ2-7, with a possible D match to TRBD2 (6 bases). Germline CDR1 and CDR2: SGHRS and YFSETQ. V lost 0 bases and J lost 2, with 12 bases in between. The CDR3 runs to 15 residues. CDR3 coding DNA: TGCGCCAGCAGCTTGGGGGGGGACTTCACCTACGAGCAGTACTTC. Amino acid sequence: CASSLGGDFTYEQYF.

J is TRBJ2-1 and V is TRBV27; 7 bases map to TRBD2. The CDR3 sequence is 14 residues long. Trimming took 7 bases from V and 4 from J; bases not matched to a gene: 7. The germline gives CDR1 MNHEY, CDR2 SMNVEV (reference sequence). The DNA for the CDR3 is TGTGCCAGCATGCCTAGCGGTTTTTACAATGAGCAGTTCTTC. It codes for CASMPSGFYNEQFF.

A note on this clone: Germline is not matched at one junction end, which may reflect a read error. The chain uses TRBV4-1 and TRBJ1-5; D gene unclear. The CDR3 contains 15 residues. CDR1 MGHRA and CDR2 YSYEKL come from the germline V gene. CDR3 DNA: TGTGCCAGCAGCCAAGATCTAAGTCGGGATCAGCCCCAGCATTTT. This codes for CASSQDLSRDQPQHF.

This chain links TRBV6-1 with TRBJ2-5, with D possibly being TRBD2 (6 bases). Germline assignment: CDR1 MNHNS and CDR2 SASEGT. V lost 6 bases to trimming and J lost 5 bases, with 19 bases between them. This CDR3 contains 15 residues. CDR3 sequence reads: CASSSWGVEFETQYF. The CDR3 DNA sequence: TGTGCCAGCAGCTCATGGGGGGTTGAGTTCGAGACCCAGTACTTC.

On this clone itself: Distinct nucleotide sequences in the sample also encode this CDR3. The chain has TRBV5-4 and TRBJ2-1, with 14 positions matching TRBD2. The CDR3 totals 15 residues. Germline loops: CDR1 SGHNT, CDR2 YYREEE (reference sequence). J lost 6 bases, V lost 4 bases, and 3 bases had no gene match. CDR3 region: CASSGGLAGGNEQFF. CDR3 in DNA: TGTGCCAGCAGCGGCGGACTAGCGGGAGGCAATGAGCAGTTCTTC.

The V call is TRBV19, the J call TRBJ2-5; no firm D call. The last part of the DNA fits TRBJ2-7 better; the J call may be wrong. The V gene's germline CDR1 is LNHDA and CDR2 SQIVND (reference sequence). CDR3 size: 13 residues. CDR3 protein: CASSPRNRYEQYF. The CDR3 nucleotides read TGTGCCAGTAGTCCCAGGAATAGGTACGAGCAGTACTTC.

This chain joins TRBV6-5 and TRBJ1-6; D uncertain. CDR3 length: 14 residues. The V end was cut by 2 bases, the J end by 8 bases, with 10 bases between. Per the germline V gene, CDR1 is MNHEY and CDR2 is SVGAGI. CDR3 sequence reads: CASSYQVEYSPLHF. CDR3 bases: TGTGCCAGCAGTTACCAGGTCGAGTATTCACCCCTCCACTTT.

This clone was seen only a few times. The V and J genes are TRBV19 and TRBJ2-7; 11 nucleotides match TRBD2. V was clipped by 10 bases and J by 2 bases; unmatched bases: 10. This CDR3 contains 15 residues. Germline V gives CDR1 LNHDA, CDR2 SQIVND (reference sequence). DNA for the CDR3: TGTGCCACAAAATCGGCTAGCGGGAGGACCTACGAGCAGTACTTC. It encodes CATKSASGRTYEQYF.

This chain joins TRBV6-6 and TRBJ2-5; a possible D gene is TRBD1 (6 bases). Trimming cost V 2 bases and J 3 bases, with 13 bases left between them. CDR3 length equals 15 residues. Germline values: CDR1 MNHNY, CDR2 SVGAGI (reference sequence). The CDR3, as DNA: TGTGCCAGCAGTTACCGTGGGCAGGGGAAAGAGACCCAGTACTTC. It specifies CASSYRGQGKETQYF.

The CDR3 sequence: CASSQVAGPSYEQYF. DNA for the CDR3: TGCGCCAGCAGCCAAGTCGCAGGGCCCTCCTACGAGCAGTACTTC. The chain employs TRBV4-1 and TRBJ2-7; perhaps TRBD1 as D (5 bases). Trimming cost V 1 base and J 0 bases, with 10 bases left between them. This CDR3 is 15 amino acids long. The germline V gene encodes CDR1 MGHRA and CDR2 YSYEKL.

This clone has only a few counts. The chain couples TRBV2 to TRBJ2-2; D unresolved. V was cut by 1 base and J by 8 bases, with 14 bases left in between. This CDR3 comprises 15 residues. CDR1 and CDR2 from the germline V gene are SNHLY and FYNNEI. The CDR3 DNA reads as TGTGCCAGCAGTGAAGGGTTTCTAAGTAAAGGGGAGCTGTTTTTT. Translating gives CASSEGFLSKGELFF.

The V call is TRBV5-1, the J call TRBJ2-3; D unclear. Trimming pared 0 bases from V and 2 bases from J, leaving 7 bases between. The CDR3 covers 14 residues. The germline V gene has CDR1 SGHRS and CDR2 YFSETQ. CDR3 protein: CASSLALPTDTQYF. The CDR3 DNA reads as TGCGCCAGCAGCTTGGCCCTACCCACAGATACGCAGTATTTT.

J is TRBJ1-2 and V is TRBV5-8; 7 positions match TRBD1. Looked up from germline, CDR1 is SGHTS and CDR2 is YDEGEE. The V gene end was trimmed by 0 bases and the J gene end by 0 bases; junction bases not matched to a gene: 2. This CDR3 contains 15 residues. CDR3 in amino acids: CASSLGGTANYGYTF. In nucleotides, the CDR3 is TGTGCCAGCAGCTTGGGAGGGACAGCTAACTATGGCTACACCTTC.

The V call is TRBV5-3, the J call TRBJ1-5; D gene unclear. TRBV5-3 has ORF status, its function being uncertain. The CDR3 sequence is 13 residues long. The ends were cut back, 9 bases at V and 0 bases at J, with 10 bases in the middle. CDR3 bases: TGTGCCAACCGGGTTCTTAGCAATCAGCCCCAGCATTTT. Amino acids: CANRVLSNQPQHF.

This chain uses TRBV19 with TRBJ2-1; 10 nucleotides agree with TRBD2. This CDR3 region has 15 residues. The V gene end was trimmed by 5 bases and the J gene end by 4 bases; junction bases not matched to a gene: 5. In germline, CDR1 is LNHDA, CDR2 SQIVND (reference sequence). This CDR3 is CASSSTSGSYNEQFF. CDR3 DNA sequence: TGTGCCAGTAGTTCGACTAGCGGGTCTTACAATGAGCAGTTCTTC.

The V call is TRBV5-6, the J call TRBJ2-2; the D is unclear. The germline CDR1 and CDR2 sequences are SGHDT and YYEEEE. The ends were cut back, 4 bases at V and 1 base at J, with 11 bases in the middle. The CDR3 loop spans 15 amino acids. CDR3 sequence (DNA): TGTGCCAGCAGCCGACTCTTGCAGAACACCGGGGAGCTGTTTTTT. It specifies CASSRLLQNTGELFF.

The chain couples TRBV9 to TRBJ2-1; D may be TRBD2 (5 bases). The V gene's germline CDR1 is SGDLS and CDR2 YYNGEE. V lost 4 bases to trimming and J lost 4 bases, with 15 bases between them. This CDR3 spans 15 amino acids. CDR3 protein: CASSLAGLPYNEQFF. CDR3 nucleotides: TGTGCCAGCAGCCTTGCAGGACTTCCGTACAATGAGCAGTTCTTC.

The V and J genes are TRBV10-2 and TRBJ2-1, with 14 bases aligning to TRBD2. The length of the CDR3 is 17 residues. The V and J ends lost 10 bases and 1 base, in that order; junction bases with no gene match: 9. Germline CDR1 WSHSY, CDR2 SAAADI. CDR3 sequence (DNA): TGCGCCACCAAGGGACTAGCGGGAGTCACATCCTACAATGAGCAGTTCTTC. Translated, it gives CATKGLAGVTSYNEQFF.

This clone was observed once. The rearrangement joins TRBV28 to TRBJ1-1; D gene unclear. From germline, CDR1 is MDHEN and CDR2 SYDVKM. V was cut by 3 bases and J by 9 bases, with 23 bases left in between. This CDR3 is built from 16 residues. For the CDR3, the DNA is TGTGCCAGCAGTTTTGCCCCGGGTGCGATAGGGAGGCAAGCTTTCTTT. Its protein product is CASSFAPGAIGRQAFF.

CDR3 sequence reads: CASSVGRVSNYGYTF. The DNA for the CDR3 is TGTGCCAGCAGCGTGGGCAGGGTCAGCAACTATGGCTACACCTTC. The V gene is TRBV9, the J gene TRBJ1-2; possible D gene TRBD1, 5 bases. This CDR3 contains 15 residues. The germline V and J ends were trimmed by 2 bases and 2 bases, with 13 bases remaining between them. The germline V gene has CDR1 SGDLS and CDR2 YYNGEE.

The chain employs TRBV15 and TRBJ2-1; TRBD1 matches 11 bases. V lost 6 bases and J lost 7; bases outside the gene matches: 5. Germline loops: CDR1 LNHNV, CDR2 YYDKDF (reference sequence). The CDR3 runs to 14 residues. Here the CDR3 DNA reads TGTGCCACCAGGGGGACAGGGGGGCGAAATGAGCAGTTCTTC. Translated, it gives CATRGTGGRNEQFF.

V and J are TRBV7-2 and TRBJ2-7; 8 nucleotides agree with TRBD2. Germline V lookup: CDR1 SGHTA, CDR2 FQGNSA. This CDR3 comprises 15 residues. After removal of 4 bases from V and 2 bases from J, the junction contained 7 bases not matched to a gene. The CDR3 nucleotides are TGTGCCAGCAGCTGGGTCGGTAGCGGGACCTACGAGCAGTACTTC. Protein product: CASSWVGSGTYEQYF.

The V and J genes are TRBV27 and TRBJ2-1; 8 bases match TRBD2. The ends lost 2 bases at V and 10 bases at J; junction bases unmatched: 4. The CDR3 has 13 amino acids. Germline V lookup: CDR1 MNHEY, CDR2 SMNVEV (reference sequence). The CDR3 DNA is TGTGCCAGCAGTTTAAATAGCGGGAAAGAGCAGTTCTTC. It translates to CASSLNSGKEQFF.

The chain links TRBV2 to TRBJ2-7; TRBD1 aligns across 8 bases. V lost 6 bases to trimming and J lost 5 bases; unmatched junction nucleotides: 6. The germline CDR1 and CDR2 sequences are SNHLY and FYNNEI. CDR3 length: 13 amino acids. The CDR3 loop is CASSKTGAHEQYF. The CDR3 DNA sequence: TGTGCCAGCAGCAAGACAGGGGCCCACGAGCAGTACTTC.

The chain joins TRBV7-6 to TRBJ2-7, with 9 nucleotides matching TRBD1. Germline lookup yields CDR1 SGHVS and CDR2 FNYEAQ. With V trimmed by 5 bases and J by 1 base, 6 bases remained unmatched. The CDR3 is 15 residues long. The CDR3 DNA sequence: TGTGCCAGCAGCCCGGGACAGGGAACGTCCTACGAGCAGTACTTC. Its protein product is CASSPGQGTSYEQYF. Looking up the rest from reference TRBV7-6 and TRBJ2-7 gives the full variable domain: GAGVSQSPRYKVTKRGQDVALRCDPISGHVSLYWYRQALGQGPEFLTYFNYEAQQDKSGLPNDRFSAERPEGSISTLTIQRTEQRDSAMYRCASSPGQGTSYEQYFGPGTRLTVT.

The V and J genes are TRBV19 and TRBJ2-7, with 8 positions matching TRBD1. V gave up 6 bases and J gave up 4 bases; unmatched junction bases: 17. The CDR3 loop spans 17 amino acids. From germline, CDR1 is LNHDA and CDR2 SQIVND (reference sequence). CDR3 sequence: CASSEAGTQGARYEQYF. DNA for the CDR3: TGTGCCAGTAGCGAAGCGGGCACCCAGGGGGCACGGTACGAGCAGTACTTC.

V usage is TRBV7-2 and J usage is TRBJ2-3; 7 bases fit TRBD2. CDR1 and CDR2 from the germline V gene are SGHTA and FQGNSA. This CDR3 comprises 16 residues. V lost 5 bases and J lost 6; bases outside the gene matches: 14. The CDR3 coding sequence is TGTGCCAGCAGCCAGTGGCGGGGGACCGTATGGGATACGCAGTATTTT. Amino acids: CASSQWRGTVWDTQYF.

The V call is TRBV7-9, the J call TRBJ1-1; D remains unclear. V shed 6 bases and J shed 4 bases, with 12 bases lying between them. The CDR3 extends over 13 amino acids. CDR1 is SEHNR, CDR2 FQNEAQ, per germline (reference sequence). The CDR3 bases are TGTGCCAGCAGTTCCTCTCGAGGCACTGAAGCTTTCTTT. This sequence encodes CASSSSRGTEAFF.

This chain uses TRBV6-6 with TRBJ2-4; a weak D match, TRBD2 (5 bases). There are 15 residues in the CDR3. Germline V gene data show CDR1 as MNHNY and CDR2 as SVGAGI (reference sequence). V was cut by 1 base and J by 1 base, with 8 bases left in between. The CDR3, as DNA: TGTGCCAGCAGTTACTGGACGGGGGCCAAAAACATTCAGTACTTC. Protein: CASSYWTGAKNIQYF.

The chain combines TRBV27 with TRBJ2-1; 8 positions agree with TRBD2. Germline CDR1 and CDR2: MNHEY and SMNVEV (reference sequence). Trimming took 7 bases from V and 5 from J; bases not matched to a gene: 13. CDR3 size: 16 residues. CDR3 amino acids: CASTTAGAFRDNEQFF. The CDR3 DNA sequence: TGTGCCAGCACCACAGCGGGAGCGTTCAGGGACAATGAGCAGTTCTTC.

The CDR3 sequence: CVRSSRTGGTYNSPLHF. The CDR3 DNA sequence: TGTGTCAGAAGCTCGAGGACAGGGGGGACCTATAATTCACCCCTCCACTTT. This chain connects TRBV7-5 to TRBJ1-6; the table calls TRBD1, which could not be checked here. TRBV7-5 is a pseudogene segment. This CDR3 has 17 residues.